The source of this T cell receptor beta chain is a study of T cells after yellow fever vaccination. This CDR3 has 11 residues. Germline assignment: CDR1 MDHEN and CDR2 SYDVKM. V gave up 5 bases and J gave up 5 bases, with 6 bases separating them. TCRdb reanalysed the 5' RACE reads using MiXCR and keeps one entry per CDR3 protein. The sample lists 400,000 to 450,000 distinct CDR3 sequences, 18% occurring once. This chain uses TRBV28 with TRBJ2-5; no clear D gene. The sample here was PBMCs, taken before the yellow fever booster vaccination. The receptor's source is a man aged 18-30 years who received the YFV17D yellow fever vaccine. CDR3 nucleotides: TGTGCCAGCAGTCCCGATGAGACCCAGTACTTC. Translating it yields CASSPDETQYF.